This T cell receptor beta chain was profiled in a study of shared clonotypes between healthy human individuals (dated by TCRdb to the early 2020s). A note on the overall study: The cohort included three men and two women between 18 and 49 years of age. For each donor, CD4 naive and CD4 memory were each run on three plates, CD8 naive on two plates, and CD8 memory on one plate. Blood TCR repertoires of several healthy adults were deeply sequenced to estimate repertoire size and the extent of clonotype sharing between individuals. Different laboratories and diverse techniques were used to prepare libraries and sequence TCR repertoires, to increase sequencing depth and limit assay-specific biases. Between about 0.9 and 9 billion PBMCs per donor were obtained by leukapheresis. Points the paper makes about the study in general: Rarefaction of sorted-subset datasets indicated incomplete sequencing despite the large sequencing depth. Because the study included a small number of donors, the genetic and exposure-history diversity represented was limited. Across four donors, approximately 4.9% of naive CD4, approximately 3.5% of naive CD8, under 2.5% of memory CD4, and approximately 0.4% of memory CD8 clonotypes were shared. Compared with non-shared clonotypes, clonotypes shared by all four sorted-subset donors had higher generation probabilities. Only blood was sampled, and tissue TCR repertoires likely differ from those in blood. Pairwise subsampling led to the expectation that sequencing depth would affect the degree of clonotype sharing among donors. Larger estimated clonotype richness was generally found for naive subsets than for memory subsets.

Using the deep immunoSEQ assay, multiplex PCR amplified TCR CDR3 regions from genomic DNA. Extracted genomic DNA from each cell subset was distributed evenly across all wells of several immunoSEQ 96-well plates, and each plate was treated as a replicate. Each replicate PCR for sorted subsets received roughly 0.2 ug genomic DNA, equal to about 30,000 T cell genomes. Purified libraries were quantified with a Qubit 3.0 fluorometer, sized on a Bioanalyzer 2100, and re-quantified with the KAPA Library Quantification kit. A separate single-read 150-cycle Illumina NextSeq 550 flow cell was used to sequence each immunoSEQ 96-well plate. Concerning the study's data processing: Because the immunoSEQ output included only junctional sequences and no quality scores, the filtering could not be the same as the filtering used for full-length reads. Sequences were annotated with PyIR, a Python wrapper for IgBLAST v1.9, and V/J genes and CDR3 were assigned using IMGT germline references. Reads with weak V/J assignments (E-value above 1e-6), missing CDR3, stop codons, out-of-frame junctions, or ambiguous translated residues were removed. V3J clonotypes were defined by identical inferred V gene, J gene, and CDR3 amino acid sequence. Percentage overlap between repertoires was calculated by dividing the number of shared unique clonotypes by the size of the smaller repertoire. Three approaches were used to assess repertoire richness: RTK rarefaction, the Chao1 estimator, and Recon v2.1 estimates of unobserved clonotypes. OLGA was used to compute generation probabilities for all TCRbeta clonotypes that the gDNA method yielded from several donors. TCRdb retrieved this table from immuneACCESS and kept in-frame rearrangements only. Not all clones are present; in checked studies, unresolved V genes account for under half, and no reason is known for the remainder. V and J calls and clone size are given by that table; D and trimming were obtained from the DNA. The sample contains over a million clones, approximately 98% of them found a single time. 0.45% of the sample is held by the ten biggest clonotypes.

Healthy HIV-negative adults with no recently reported acute infections or vaccinations were included as donors. Every donor was a Caucasian adult residing in Nashville, Tennessee, USA. Magnetic negative selection was used to enrich CD4+ T cells, after which naive cells were positively selected on CD45RA and the negative fraction became the memory subset. Blood was obtained by leukapheresis, after which PBMCs were separated by Ficoll-Histopaque density gradient centrifugation and cryopreserved in liquid nitrogen vapor phase. Analytical flow cytometry was used to check the purity and quantity of each magnetically sorted T cell population. Genomic DNA was isolated from every sorted fraction and measured by UV absorbance on a Nanodrop 2000c. Turning to this clone: Its recognized antigen is unknown. Qualities for individual bases were not recorded, and no much larger clone is one base off.

Inclusive of the bounding cysteine and phenylalanine, the CDR3 is 15 residues long. Only CDR3 DNA remains: 45 bases, in frame from the first base. Trimming removed 0 bases from V and 8 bases from J; the gene matches leave 1 base unexplained. Based on the germline V gene (reference sequence), the CDR1 and CDR2 sequences are LNHNV and YYDKDF. Sequencing used naive CD4+ T cells sorted from blood. Reading the label with the study, this specimen's cell subset or site is: CD45RA+ positively selected. This clonotype originated in a man younger than 45 in good health. The V and J genes are TRBV15 and TRBJ2-1; 13 bases in between match TRBD2. The base sequence is TGTGCCACCAGCAGAGAACTAGCGGGAGGGGATGAGCAGTTCTTC. It specifies CATSRELAGGDEQFF.